Listed below are T cell receptor beta chains from one sample, sequenced in a study of T cells in Graves' hyperthyroidism and ophthalmopathy. Via MiXCR, TCRdb re-called the multiplex PCR reads, giving one row per CDR3 protein. The sample lists 500,000 to 800,000 distinct CDR3 sequences, about 15% occurring once. Sequencing was carried out using blood. The origin of the receptors is a woman aged 50 to 60 with Graves' ophthalmopathy. The CDR3 runs from the conserved cysteine through the conserved F or W. Fields, in order: clone size, V gene, D gene, CDR3 length, J gene, CDR3 protein, CDR3 DNA. A D gene is named only where the DNA matches it firmly. The size of a clone is reported for some rows only, either as once, few or many, or as a class for expanded clones.

clone_size: many
v_call: TRBV7-3
d_call: TRBD1
cdr3_length: 16
j_call: TRBJ2-1
cdr3_aa: CASSHPGTGVNNEQFF
cdr3_nt: TGTGCCAGCAGCCACCCCGGGACAGGGGTCAACAATGAGCAGTTCTTC

clone_size: many
v_call: TRBV2
d_call: TRBD1
cdr3_length: 14
j_call: TRBJ2-1
cdr3_aa: CASRMDRVYNEQFF
cdr3_nt: TGTGCCAGCAGGATGGACAGGGTGTACAATGAGCAGTTCTTC

clone_size: many
v_call: TRBV5-5
d_call: .
cdr3_length: 14
j_call: TRBJ1-5
cdr3_aa: CASSSLVTNQPQHF
cdr3_nt: TGTGCCAGCAGCTCACTTGTGACCAATCAGCCCCAGCATTTT

clone_size: .
v_call: TRBV6-1
d_call: .
cdr3_length: 14
j_call: TRBJ2-1
cdr3_aa: CASKGVYSYNEQFF
cdr3_nt: TGTGCCAGCAAGGGCGTTTACTCCTACAATGAGCAGTTCTTC

clone_size: .
v_call: TRBV28
d_call: .
cdr3_length: 12
j_call: TRBJ2-1
cdr3_aa: CASRYRYNEQFF
cdr3_nt: TGTGCCAGCAGATACCGTTACAATGAGCAGTTCTTC

clone_size: many
v_call: TRBV30
d_call: .
cdr3_length: 12
j_call: TRBJ1-2
cdr3_aa: CAWTAGGYGYTF
cdr3_nt: TGTGCCTGGACGGCGGGGGGCTATGGCTACACCTTC

clone_size: many
v_call: TRBV15
d_call: .
cdr3_length: 16
j_call: TRBJ2-4
cdr3_aa: CATSRDGGVAKNIQYF
cdr3_nt: TGTGCCACCAGCAGAGATGGAGGAGTAGCCAAAAACATTCAGTACTTC

clone_size: many
v_call: TRBV2
d_call: .
cdr3_length: 14
j_call: TRBJ2-7
cdr3_aa: CASSEAATVSEQYF
cdr3_nt: TGTGCCAGCAGTGAAGCCGCGACAGTCTCCGAGCAGTACTTC

clone_size: many
v_call: TRBV20-1
d_call: .
cdr3_length: 13
j_call: TRBJ1-1
cdr3_aa: CSATRDLNTEAFF
cdr3_nt: TGCAGTGCTACCCGGGATCTGAACACTGAAGCTTTCTTT

clone_size: .
v_call: TRBV20-1
d_call: .
cdr3_length: 15
j_call: TRBJ2-1
cdr3_aa: CSALAPGGTYNEQFF
cdr3_nt: TGCAGTGCACTTGCCCCTGGCGGGACTTACAATGAGCAGTTCTTC

clone_size: .
v_call: TRBV7-9
d_call: .
cdr3_length: 13
j_call: TRBJ1-2
cdr3_aa: CASSLGFLDGYTF
cdr3_nt: TGTGCCAGCAGCTTAGGGTTTCTCGATGGCTACACCTTC

clone_size: .
v_call: TRBV28
d_call: .
cdr3_length: 15
j_call: TRBJ2-1
cdr3_aa: CAGSLLQAPYNEQFF
cdr3_nt: TGTGCCGGCAGTTTATTACAGGCGCCCTACAATGAGCAGTTCTTC

clone_size: many
v_call: TRBV20-1
d_call: TRBD2
cdr3_length: 20
j_call: TRBJ2-2
cdr3_aa: CSARDMGVGGTSGSTGELFF
cdr3_nt: TGCAGTGCTAGAGATATGGGGGTCGGAGGGACTAGCGGGAGCACCGGGGAGCTGTTTTTT

clone_size: many
v_call: TRBV2
d_call: .
cdr3_length: 12
j_call: TRBJ2-7
cdr3_aa: CASSVQPYEQYF
cdr3_nt: TGTGCCAGCAGTGTTCAACCCTACGAGCAGTACTTC

clone_size: .
v_call: TRBV4-1
d_call: .
cdr3_length: 15
j_call: TRBJ2-3
cdr3_aa: CASSQGSVYTDTQYF
cdr3_nt: TGCGCCAGCAGCCAAGGATCAGTCTACACAGATACGCAGTATTTT

clone_size: .
v_call: TRBV6-2/TRBV6-3
d_call: TRBD1
cdr3_length: 13
j_call: TRBJ2-1
cdr3_aa: CATPGQWHNEQFF
cdr3_nt: TGTGCCACTCCGGGACAGTGGCACAATGAGCAGTTCTTC

clone_size: .
v_call: TRBV4-1
d_call: .
cdr3_length: 12
j_call: TRBJ1-1
cdr3_aa: CASSHGRTEAFF
cdr3_nt: TGCGCCAGCAGCCACGGGAGAACTGAAGCTTTCTTT

clone_size: few
v_call: TRBV7-9
d_call: .
cdr3_length: 14
j_call: TRBJ1-2
cdr3_aa: CASSRLREDYGYTF
cdr3_nt: TGTGCCAGCAGCCGCCTAAGGGAGGACTATGGCTACACCTTC

clone_size: few
v_call: TRBV20-1
d_call: .
cdr3_length: 14
j_call: TRBJ1-3
cdr3_aa: CSARDRISGNTIYF
cdr3_nt: TGCAGTGCTAGAGACAGGATCTCTGGAAACACCATATATTTT

clone_size: .
v_call: TRBV24-1
d_call: .
cdr3_length: 17
j_call: TRBJ2-2
cdr3_aa: CATSDIAGQYNTGELFF
cdr3_nt: TGTGCCACCAGTGATATAGCGGGACAGTATAACACCGGGGAGCTGTTTTTT

clone_size: many
v_call: TRBV20-1
d_call: TRBD2
cdr3_length: 15
j_call: TRBJ2-5
cdr3_aa: CSARSWREGWETQYF
cdr3_nt: TGCAGTGCTAGGTCGTGGCGGGAGGGGTGGGAGACCCAGTACTTC

clone_size: many
v_call: TRBV2
d_call: .
cdr3_length: 15
j_call: TRBJ2-1
cdr3_aa: CASQGPAGTYNEQFF
cdr3_nt: TGTGCCAGCCAGGGGCCAGCGGGGACCTACAATGAGCAGTTCTTC

clone_size: many
v_call: TRBV7-2
d_call: .
cdr3_length: 16
j_call: TRBJ2-7
cdr3_aa: CASSFTPGAMRDEQYF
cdr3_nt: TGTGCCAGCAGCTTCACCCCTGGCGCGATGAGAGATGAGCAGTACTTC

clone_size: few
v_call: TRBV4-3
d_call: TRBD2
cdr3_length: 16
j_call: TRBJ2-3
cdr3_aa: CASSQDWAGGADTQYF
cdr3_nt: TGCGCCAGCAGCCAAGATTGGGCGGGAGGAGCAGATACGCAGTATTTT

clone_size: .
v_call: TRBV6-5
d_call: .
cdr3_length: 15
j_call: TRBJ2-1
cdr3_aa: CASSYVVLAMDEQFF
cdr3_nt: TGTGCCAGCAGTTATGTTGTCCTAGCTATGGATGAGCAGTTCTTC

clone_size: many
v_call: TRBV7-2
d_call: .
cdr3_length: 15
j_call: TRBJ2-1
cdr3_aa: CASSFDRGSYNEQFF
cdr3_nt: TGTGCCAGCAGCTTTGACAGAGGCTCCTACAATGAGCAGTTCTTC

clone_size: many
v_call: TRBV7-9
d_call: .
cdr3_length: 12
j_call: TRBJ2-7
cdr3_aa: CASSLGPNEQYF
cdr3_nt: TGTGCCAGCAGCTTAGGTCCCAACGAGCAGTACTTC

clone_size: .
v_call: TRBV4-2
d_call: .
cdr3_length: 17
j_call: TRBJ2-7
cdr3_aa: CASSQEGIPAGYYEQYF
cdr3_nt: TGTGCCAGCAGCCAAGAAGGGATCCCAGCAGGGTACTACGAGCAGTACTTC

clone_size: .
v_call: TRBV6-1
d_call: .
cdr3_length: 15
j_call: TRBJ1-2
cdr3_aa: CASSPDRADFYGYTF
cdr3_nt: TGTGCCAGCAGTCCTGACAGAGCAGACTTCTATGGCTACACCTTC

clone_size: few
v_call: TRBV7-8
d_call: TRBD2
cdr3_length: 16
j_call: TRBJ2-3
cdr3_aa: CASRVTSGRSTDTQYF
cdr3_nt: TGTGCCAGCAGAGTCACTAGCGGGAGGAGCACAGATACGCAGTATTTT

clone_size: many
v_call: TRBV28
d_call: .
cdr3_length: 14
j_call: TRBJ2-7
cdr3_aa: CASSFPGLAYEQYF
cdr3_nt: TGTGCCAGCAGTTTTCCCGGTCTAGCCTACGAGCAGTACTTC

clone_size: .
v_call: TRBV4-1
d_call: TRBD1
cdr3_length: 15
j_call: TRBJ1-1
cdr3_aa: CASSQEGGQGGEAFF
cdr3_nt: TGCGCCAGCAGCCAAGAGGGGGGACAGGGAGGTGAAGCTTTCTTT

clone_size: .
v_call: TRBV7-6
d_call: .
cdr3_length: 16
j_call: TRBJ2-1
cdr3_aa: CASSLRTASSYNEQFF
cdr3_nt: TGTGCCAGCAGCCTGCGGACAGCGAGCTCCTACAATGAGCAGTTCTTC

clone_size: many
v_call: TRBV11-2
d_call: TRBD2
cdr3_length: 16
j_call: TRBJ2-1
cdr3_aa: CASSLIGLAGYNEQFF
cdr3_nt: TGTGCCAGCAGCTTAATAGGACTAGCGGGCTACAATGAGCAGTTCTTC

clone_size: many
v_call: TRBV28
d_call: .
cdr3_length: 11
j_call: TRBJ2-7
cdr3_aa: CASSTSYEQYF
cdr3_nt: TGTGCCAGCAGTACTAGCTACGAGCAGTACTTC

clone_size: once
v_call: TRBV4-1
d_call: TRBD1
cdr3_length: 17
j_call: TRBJ2-3
cdr3_aa: CASSPRTPGQVTDTQYF
cdr3_nt: TGCGCCAGCAGCCCAAGAACGCCGGGACAGGTCACAGATACGCAGTATTTT

clone_size: many
v_call: TRBV20-1
d_call: .
cdr3_length: 14
j_call: TRBJ2-1
cdr3_aa: CSARDRVGRDEQFF
cdr3_nt: TGCAGTGCTAGAGATCGAGTAGGAAGGGATGAGCAGTTCTTC

clone_size: many
v_call: TRBV30
d_call: .
cdr3_length: 13
j_call: TRBJ1-1
cdr3_aa: CAWRALVNTEAFF
cdr3_nt: TGTGCCTGGAGGGCCCTAGTAAACACTGAAGCTTTCTTT

clone_size: many
v_call: TRBV20-1
d_call: .
cdr3_length: 13
j_call: TRBJ2-3
cdr3_aa: CSARAPSTDTQYF
cdr3_nt: TGCAGTGCTAGAGCGCCTAGCACAGATACGCAGTATTTT

clone_size: few
v_call: TRBV28
d_call: TRBD2
cdr3_length: 18
j_call: TRBJ2-7
cdr3_aa: CASSPLGLLAGVLNEQYF
cdr3_nt: TGTGCCAGCAGCCCCTTGGGGTTGTTAGCGGGAGTCTTAAACGAGCAGTACTTC

clone_size: .
v_call: TRBV15
d_call: TRBD1
cdr3_length: 14
j_call: TRBJ2-5
cdr3_aa: CATSRGGDSGTQYF
cdr3_nt: TGTGCCACCAGCAGAGGAGGGGACAGCGGGACCCAGTACTTC

clone_size: many
v_call: TRBV9
d_call: .
cdr3_length: 15
j_call: TRBJ1-2
cdr3_aa: CASSKGTVSLYGYTF
cdr3_nt: TGTGCCAGCAGCAAAGGGACGGTATCACTCTATGGCTACACCTTC

clone_size: many
v_call: TRBV29-1
d_call: .
cdr3_length: 14
j_call: TRBJ2-7
cdr3_aa: CSVEFAGTTYEQYF
cdr3_nt: TGCAGCGTTGAGTTTGCAGGAACCACCTACGAGCAGTACTTC

clone_size: .
v_call: TRBV4-3
d_call: TRBD1
cdr3_length: 17
j_call: TRBJ2-6
cdr3_aa: CASSQDRTGAGANVLTF
cdr3_nt: TGCGCCAGCAGCCAAGATCGGACAGGGGCCGGGGCCAACGTCCTGACTTTC

clone_size: many
v_call: TRBV6-2/TRBV6-3
d_call: TRBD1
cdr3_length: 14
j_call: TRBJ2-7
cdr3_aa: CASSYGTGRYEQYF
cdr3_nt: TGTGCCAGCAGTTACGGGACAGGGCGCTACGAGCAGTACTTC

clone_size: .
v_call: TRBV9
d_call: .
cdr3_length: 13
j_call: TRBJ2-2
cdr3_aa: CASSVGRPGELFF
cdr3_nt: TGTGCCAGCAGCGTAGGACGACCCGGGGAGCTGTTTTTT

clone_size: many
v_call: TRBV6-1
d_call: TRBD1
cdr3_length: 13
j_call: TRBJ1-2
cdr3_aa: CASRPTGDYGYTF
cdr3_nt: TGTGCCAGCAGGCCTACAGGGGACTATGGCTACACCTTC

clone_size: many
v_call: TRBV20-1
d_call: .
cdr3_length: 12
j_call: TRBJ1-2
cdr3_aa: CSARDNRYGYTF
cdr3_nt: TGCAGTGCGAGGGACAATCGCTATGGCTACACCTTC

clone_size: many
v_call: TRBV11-1
d_call: .
cdr3_length: 17
j_call: TRBJ2-1
cdr3_aa: CASRPVGASASYNEQFF
cdr3_nt: TGTGCCAGCAGACCGGTGGGGGCTAGCGCTTCCTACAATGAGCAGTTCTTC

clone_size: .
v_call: TRBV30
d_call: .
cdr3_length: 13
j_call: TRBJ1-5
cdr3_aa: CAWQGDPNQPQHF
cdr3_nt: TGTGCCTGGCAGGGAGATCCCAATCAGCCCCAGCATTTT

clone_size: .
v_call: TRBV7-2
d_call: TRBD2
cdr3_length: 15
j_call: TRBJ2-1
cdr3_aa: CASSFALAGGVEQFF
cdr3_nt: TGTGCCAGCAGCTTTGCCCTAGCGGGAGGTGTTGAGCAGTTCTTC

clone_size: .
v_call: TRBV5-4
d_call: .
cdr3_length: 16
j_call: TRBJ1-3
cdr3_aa: CASSKTTGTQGNTIYF
cdr3_nt: TGTGCCAGCAGCAAAACTACCGGGACACAGGGAAACACCATATATTTT

clone_size: .
v_call: TRBV18
d_call: TRBD2
cdr3_length: 19
j_call: TRBJ2-2
cdr3_aa: CASSPRLAGGMRNTGELFF
cdr3_nt: TGTGCCAGCTCACCGAGGCTAGCGGGAGGGATGCGGAACACCGGGGAGCTGTTTTTT